Sequencing of this T cell receptor beta chain was carried out in a study of beta chain features in type 1 diabetes. V was clipped by 5 bases and J by 0 bases, with 20 bases between them. The CDR3 has 18 amino acids. Per the germline V gene, CDR1 is LNHDA and CDR2 is SQIVND (reference sequence). CD45RO/CCR7/CD25/CD127/CD95/CD27 staining was used to isolate CD4+ naive, central memory, regulatory and stem cell-like memory cells by sorting. Study-level points and caveats: Equally in patients and controls, PCR might preferentially amplify shorter templates. All four CD4+ subsets from Type 1 diabetes patients carried moderately but significantly shorter TCRB CDR3s. Any HLA type influence on TCRB rearrangement was left unresolved here.

Remarks on this clone: Its target is unknown.

TCRB transcripts that were expressed got sequenced, as all of the isolated RNA had been reverse transcribed. Profiled with immunoSEQ multiplex PCR; TCRdb holds only in-frame clones, not every one. Among a few hundred thousand clones, 25% to 35% were seen once, and the ten largest hold 3.5% to 4.5%. The receptor's source is a man aged 30-40 years in good health. Specimen: central memory CD4+ T cells from blood. The chain combines TRBV19 with TRBJ2-4; perhaps TRBD2 as D (7 bases). CDR3 in amino acids: CASSPSGGGPLAKNIQYF. The CDR3 coding sequence is TGTGCCAGTAGTCCGTCGGGCGGGGGCCCTCTAGCCAAAAACATTCAGTACTTC. The full variable domain, in which reference TRBV19 and TRBJ2-4 provide the parts outside the CDR3, is DGGITQSPKYLFRKEGQNVTLSCEQNLNHDAMYWYRQDPGQGLRLIYYSQIVNDFQKGDIAEGYSVSREKKESFPLTVTSAQKNPTAFYLCASSPSGGGPLAKNIQYFGAGTRLSVL.